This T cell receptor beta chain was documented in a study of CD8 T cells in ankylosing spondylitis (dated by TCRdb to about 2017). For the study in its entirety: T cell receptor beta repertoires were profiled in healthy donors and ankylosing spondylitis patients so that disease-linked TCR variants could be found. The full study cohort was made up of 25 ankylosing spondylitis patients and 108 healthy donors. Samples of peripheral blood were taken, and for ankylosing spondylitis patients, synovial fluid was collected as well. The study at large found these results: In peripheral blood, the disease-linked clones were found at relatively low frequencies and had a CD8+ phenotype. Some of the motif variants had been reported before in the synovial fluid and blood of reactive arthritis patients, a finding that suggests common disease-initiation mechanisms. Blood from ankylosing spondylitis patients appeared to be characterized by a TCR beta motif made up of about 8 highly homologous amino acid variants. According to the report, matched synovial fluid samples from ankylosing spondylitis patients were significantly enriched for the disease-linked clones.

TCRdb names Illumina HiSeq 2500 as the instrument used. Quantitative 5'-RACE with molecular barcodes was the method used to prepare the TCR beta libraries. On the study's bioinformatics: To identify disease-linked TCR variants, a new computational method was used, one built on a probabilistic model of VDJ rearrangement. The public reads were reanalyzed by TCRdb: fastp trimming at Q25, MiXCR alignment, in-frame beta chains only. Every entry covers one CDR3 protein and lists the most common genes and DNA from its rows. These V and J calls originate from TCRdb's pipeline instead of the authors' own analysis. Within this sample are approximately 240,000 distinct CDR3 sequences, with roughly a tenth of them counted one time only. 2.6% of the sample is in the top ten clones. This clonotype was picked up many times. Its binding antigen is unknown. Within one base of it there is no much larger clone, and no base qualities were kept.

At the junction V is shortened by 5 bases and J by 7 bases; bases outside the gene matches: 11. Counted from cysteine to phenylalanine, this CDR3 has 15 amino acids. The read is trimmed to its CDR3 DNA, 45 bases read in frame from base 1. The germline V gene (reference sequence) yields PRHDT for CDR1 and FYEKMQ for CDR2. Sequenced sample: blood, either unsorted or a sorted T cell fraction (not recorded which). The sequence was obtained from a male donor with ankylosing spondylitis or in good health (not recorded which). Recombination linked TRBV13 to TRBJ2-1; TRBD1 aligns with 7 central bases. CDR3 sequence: CASSPRPTGLNEQFF. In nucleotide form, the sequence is TGTGCCAGCAGCCCCCGCCCGACAGGGCTAAATGAGCAGTTCTTC.